Presented here are 13 T cell receptor beta chains from one specimen sequenced in a study of T cell repertoires in cytomegalovirus infection. Antigens of these TCRs are unknown. TCRdb ran MiXCR on the reads and lists one entry per CDR3 protein. The sample shows 900,000 to 950,000 distinct CDR3 sequences, 30% to 40% of them seen only once. Sequencing was performed on cultured CD8+ T cells from PBMCs, taken from culture after CMV antigen stimulation. The origin of the receptors is a human donor in good health (CMV status not recorded). Some clones in this sample may be carry-over from other donors' samples.

This chain joins TRBV5-1 and TRBJ2-2; 14 positions match TRBD2. V lost 4 bases to trimming and J lost 0 bases; unmatched junction nucleotides: 8. Germline V gene lookup returns CDR1 SGHRS and CDR2 YFSETQ. The CDR3 is 19 amino acids. The CDR3: CASSPGLAGVIANTGELFF. In DNA, the CDR3 is TGCGCCAGCAGCCCGGGACTAGCGGGGGTAATCGCGAACACCGGGGAGCTGTTTTTT.

This clonotype was counted a few times. The CDR3 region is CASTGGRAADTQYF. The CDR3 DNA follows: TGTGCCAGCACTGGGGGCCGGGCAGCAGATACGCAGTATTTT. The chain has TRBV6-1 and TRBJ2-3; a possible D gene is TRBD1 (6 bases). V was cut by 7 bases and J by 4 bases, with 15 bases left in between. The CDR3 loop spans 14 amino acids. CDR1 is MNHNS, CDR2 SASEGT, per germline.

In regard to this clonotype: With a much larger clone just one base away, this may be a read error. The J gene is TRBJ1-3, the V gene TRBV6-6; D gene unclear. The CDR3 totals 14 residues. Per germline, CDR1 MNHNY and CDR2 SVGAGI (reference sequence). The CDR3 here is CVSILTYSGNTIYF. CDR3 DNA: TGTGTCAGCATCCTGACGTACTCTGGAAACACCATATATTTT.

A few counts support this clonotype. V and J are TRBV20-1 and TRBJ2-1; D assignment may be TRBD1 or TRBD2 (5 bases each). The CDR3 has 13 amino acids. The ends were cut back, 8 bases at V and 0 bases at J, with 11 bases in the middle. Germline V gene data show CDR1 as DFQATT and CDR2 as SNEGSKA (reference sequence). CDR3 in amino acids: CSTFGGSYNEQFF. CDR3 coding DNA: TGCAGTACTTTTGGGGGCTCCTACAATGAGCAGTTCTTC.

The chain links TRBV18 to TRBJ1-5; TRBD1 matches at 10 bases. V was clipped by 3 bases and J by 3 bases; unmatched bases: 14. This CDR3 is 19 amino acids long. CDR1 KGHSH and CDR2 LQKENI come from the germline V gene. This CDR3 reads CASSPSTGGEGNINQPQHF. In DNA form, the CDR3 reads TGTGCCAGCTCACCGTCGACAGGGGGCGAGGGAAATATCAATCAGCCCCAGCATTTT.

The sample holds one count of this clonotype. The chain joins TRBV12-3 or TRBV12-4 to TRBJ1-2; 7 bases align to TRBD1. V shed 10 bases, J shed 4 bases, and the junction held 6 bases outside the gene matches. The CDR3 is 12 residues long. The CDR3 sequence is CAIRSGGYGYTF. The CDR3 DNA follows: TGTGCCATTCGGTCAGGGGGCTATGGCTACACCTTC.

This chain joins TRBV4-2 and TRBJ1-6; no clear D. In germline, CDR1 is LGHNA, CDR2 YNFKEQ. CDR3 size: 15 residues. Trimming took 3 bases from V and 4 from J, leaving 10 bases between them. The CDR3 spells CASSQEREYNSPLHF. The CDR3 DNA reads TGTGCCAGCAGCCAGGAAAGAGAATATAATTCACCCCTCCACTTT.

This chain uses TRBV12-5 with TRBJ2-2, with 15 nucleotides matching TRBD2. This CDR3 comprises 18 residues. V lost 3 bases and J lost 1; bases outside the gene matches: 3. CDR1 and CDR2 from the germline V gene are LGHNT and FRNRAP. CDR3 sequence: CASGFPGLAGGNTGELFF. The DNA for the CDR3 is TGTGCTAGTGGTTTTCCGGGACTAGCGGGGGGGAACACCGGGGAGCTGTTTTTT.

This clonotype was seen many times. V usage is TRBV6-2 or TRBV6-3 and J usage is TRBJ1-3; D possibly corresponds to TRBD1 (5 bases). The ends were cut back, 8 bases at V and 0 bases at J, with 14 bases in the middle. The CDR3 spans 15 residues. The V gene's germline CDR1 is MNHEY and CDR2 SVGEGT. The CDR3 region has the DNA TGTGCCAGCGGACCTTGGGGGACCTCTGGAAACACCATATATTTT. Translation gives CASGPWGTSGNTIYF.

This clonotype came up once. The chain has TRBV12-3 or TRBV12-4 and TRBJ1-1; 8 positions agree with TRBD1. With V trimmed by 7 bases and J by 1 base, 5 bases remained unmatched. This CDR3 comprises 14 residues. DNA for the CDR3: TGTGCCAGCACCCACAGGGGGTGGAACACTGAAGCTTTCTTT. It codes for CASTHRGWNTEAFF.

The chain combines TRBV7-9 with TRBJ1-1, with D uncertain. Trimming took 7 bases from V and 8 from J, leaving 20 bases between them. Germline CDR1 reads SEHNR; CDR2 reads FQNEAQ (reference sequence). The CDR3 is 14 residues long. CDR3 protein: CASNLFSGYPEAFF. CDR3 coding DNA: TGTGCCAGCAACCTCTTCTCCGGCTATCCCGAAGCTTTCTTT.

In its sample, this clonotype was seen a few times. The chain couples TRBV6-5 to TRBJ2-2; 16 nucleotides line up with TRBD2. Looked up from germline, CDR1 is MNHEY and CDR2 is SVGAGI. V lost 10 bases to trimming and J lost 2 bases; unmatched junction nucleotides: 10. This CDR3 comprises 18 residues. The chain's CDR3 is CATSGTSGGERNTGELFF. DNA of the CDR3: TGTGCCACTTCTGGGACTAGCGGGGGGGAACGAAACACCGGGGAGCTGTTTTTT.

V usage is TRBV7-9 and J usage is TRBJ2-3, with D unclear. Looked up from germline, CDR1 is SEHNR and CDR2 is FQNEAQ (reference sequence). The CDR3 length is 14 residues. Trimming cost V 7 bases and J 0 bases, with 11 bases left between them. DNA of the CDR3: TGTGCCAGCACCCAAGGGCCTAGCACAGATACGCAGTATTTT. Amino acid sequence: CASTQGPSTDTQYF.